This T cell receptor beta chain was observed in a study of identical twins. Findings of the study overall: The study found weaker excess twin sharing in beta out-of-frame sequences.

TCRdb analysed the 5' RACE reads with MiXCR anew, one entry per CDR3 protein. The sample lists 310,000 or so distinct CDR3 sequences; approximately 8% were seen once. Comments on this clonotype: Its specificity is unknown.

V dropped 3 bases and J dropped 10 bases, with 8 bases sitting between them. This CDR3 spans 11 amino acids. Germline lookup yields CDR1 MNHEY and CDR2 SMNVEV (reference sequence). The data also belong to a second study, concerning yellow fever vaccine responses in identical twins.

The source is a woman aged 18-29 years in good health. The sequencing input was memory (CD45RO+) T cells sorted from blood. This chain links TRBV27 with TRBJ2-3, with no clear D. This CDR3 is CASSFGGPQYF. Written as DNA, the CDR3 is TGTGCCAGCAGTTTTGGTGGGCCGCAGTATTTT.